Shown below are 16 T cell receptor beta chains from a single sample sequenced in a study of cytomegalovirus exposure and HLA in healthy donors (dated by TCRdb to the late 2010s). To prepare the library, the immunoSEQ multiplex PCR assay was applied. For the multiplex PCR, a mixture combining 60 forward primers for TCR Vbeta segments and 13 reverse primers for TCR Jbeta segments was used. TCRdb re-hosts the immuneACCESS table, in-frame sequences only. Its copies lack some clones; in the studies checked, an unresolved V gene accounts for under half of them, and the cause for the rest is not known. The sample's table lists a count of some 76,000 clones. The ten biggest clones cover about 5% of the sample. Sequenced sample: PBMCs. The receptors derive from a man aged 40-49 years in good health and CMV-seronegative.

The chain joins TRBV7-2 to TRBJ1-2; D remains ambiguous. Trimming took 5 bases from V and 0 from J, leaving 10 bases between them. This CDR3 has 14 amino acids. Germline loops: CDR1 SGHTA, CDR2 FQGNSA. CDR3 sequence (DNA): TGTGCCAGCAGCCCAGAGACTGCTAACTATGGCTACACCTTC. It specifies CASSPETANYGYTF. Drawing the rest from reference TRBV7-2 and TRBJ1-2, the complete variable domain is GAGVSQSPSNKVTEKGKDVELRCDPISGHTALYWYRQSLGQGLEFLIYFQGNSAPDKSGLPSDRFSAERTGGSVSTLTIQRTQQEDSAVYLCASSPETANYGYTFGSGTRLTVV.

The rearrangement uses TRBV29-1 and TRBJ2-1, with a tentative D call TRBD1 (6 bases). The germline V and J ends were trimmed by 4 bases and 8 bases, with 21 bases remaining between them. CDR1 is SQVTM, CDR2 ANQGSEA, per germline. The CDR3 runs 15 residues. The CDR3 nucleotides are TGCAGCGTTGGAAGGGTGGGGGCTGAATCCCATGAGCAGTTCTTC. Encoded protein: CSVGRVGAESHEQFF.

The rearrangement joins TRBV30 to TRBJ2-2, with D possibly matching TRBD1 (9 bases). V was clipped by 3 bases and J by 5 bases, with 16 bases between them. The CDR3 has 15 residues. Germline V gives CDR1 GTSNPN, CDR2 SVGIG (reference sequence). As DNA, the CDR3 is TGTGCCTGGAGCAAGCGGGGGACAGGGACCGGGGAGCTGTTTTTT. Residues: CAWSKRGTGTGELFF. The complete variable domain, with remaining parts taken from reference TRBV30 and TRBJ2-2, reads SQTIHQWPATLVQPVGSPLSLECTVEGTSNPNLYWYRQAAGRGLQLLFYSVGIGQISSEVPQNLSASRPQDRQFILSSKKLLLSDSGFYLCAWSKRGTGTGELFFGEGSRLTVL.

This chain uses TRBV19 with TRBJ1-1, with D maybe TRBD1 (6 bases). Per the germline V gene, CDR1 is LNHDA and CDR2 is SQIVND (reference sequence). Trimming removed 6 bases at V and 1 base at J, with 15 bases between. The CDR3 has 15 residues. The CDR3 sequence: CASRDSSGQNTEAFF. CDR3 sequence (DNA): TGTGCCAGTAGGGACTCTTCGGGACAGAACACTGAAGCTTTCTTT.

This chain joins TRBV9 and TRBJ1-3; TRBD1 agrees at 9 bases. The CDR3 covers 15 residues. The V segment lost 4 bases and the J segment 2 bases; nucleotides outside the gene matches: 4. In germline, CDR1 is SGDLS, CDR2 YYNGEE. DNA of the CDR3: TGTGCCAGCAGCCCCCGGACAGGGGCTGGAAACACCATATATTTT. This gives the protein CASSPRTGAGNTIYF. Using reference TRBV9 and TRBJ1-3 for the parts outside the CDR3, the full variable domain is DSGVTQTPKHLITATGQRVTLRCSPRSGDLSVYWYQQSLDQGLQFLIQYYNGEERAKGNILERFSAQQFPDLHSELNLSSLELGDSALYFCASSPRTGAGNTIYFGEGSWLTVV.

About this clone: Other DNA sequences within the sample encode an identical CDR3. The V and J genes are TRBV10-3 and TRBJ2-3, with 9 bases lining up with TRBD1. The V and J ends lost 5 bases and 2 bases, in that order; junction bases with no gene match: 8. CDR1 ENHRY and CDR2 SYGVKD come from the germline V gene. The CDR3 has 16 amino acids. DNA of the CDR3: TGTGCCATCAGTACCACGGGACAGGGAACCACAGATACGCAGTATTTT. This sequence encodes CAISTTGQGTTDTQYF.

The CDR3 loop is CSVGGLGGGDTEAFF. The CDR3 region has the DNA TGCAGCGTTGGGGGCCTAGGGGGGGGCGACACTGAAGCTTTCTTT. This chain connects TRBV29-1 to TRBJ1-1, with D tentatively TRBD1 (6 bases). Trimming shortened V by 4 bases and J by 3 bases, and 18 bases separated the two germline ends. Germline CDR1 reads SQVTM; CDR2 reads ANQGSEA. CDR3 length: 15 amino acids.

The CDR3 DNA sequence: TGTGCCAGCAGCCCTCAGGGACTAGCAGGGGAGACCCAGTACTTC. Translation: CASSPQGLAGETQYF. The J gene is TRBJ2-5, the V gene TRBV7-7; 9 bases are a match to TRBD2. Per germline, CDR1 SSHAT and CDR2 FNYEAQ (reference sequence). The V segment lost 5 bases and the J segment 5 bases; nucleotides outside the gene matches: 9. The length of the CDR3 is 15 residues.

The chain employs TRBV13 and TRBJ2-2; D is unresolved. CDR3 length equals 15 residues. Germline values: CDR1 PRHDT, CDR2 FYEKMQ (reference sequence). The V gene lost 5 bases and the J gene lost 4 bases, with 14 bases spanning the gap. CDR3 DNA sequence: TGTGCCAGCAGCCGAAGAAGGTCGGGCACCGGGGAGCTGTTTTTT. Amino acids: CASSRRRSGTGELFF.

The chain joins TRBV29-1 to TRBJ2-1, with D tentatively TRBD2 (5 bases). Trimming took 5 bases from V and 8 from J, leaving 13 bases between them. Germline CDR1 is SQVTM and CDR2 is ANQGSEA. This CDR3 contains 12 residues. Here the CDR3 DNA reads TGCAGCGTTATCGGGGTTTTGGATGAGCAGTTCTTC. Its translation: CSVIGVLDEQFF.

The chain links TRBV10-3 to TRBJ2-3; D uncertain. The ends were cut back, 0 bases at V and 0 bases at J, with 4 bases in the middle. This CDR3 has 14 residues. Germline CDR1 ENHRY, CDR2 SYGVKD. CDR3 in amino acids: CAISESLSTDTQYF. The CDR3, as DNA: TGTGCCATCAGTGAGTCCCTGAGCACAGATACGCAGTATTTT.

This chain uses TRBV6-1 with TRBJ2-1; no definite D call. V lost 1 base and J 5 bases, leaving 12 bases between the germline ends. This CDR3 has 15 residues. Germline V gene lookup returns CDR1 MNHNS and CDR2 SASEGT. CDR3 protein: CASSEEPGWHNEQFF. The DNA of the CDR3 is TGTGCCAGCAGTGAAGAACCCGGGTGGCACAATGAGCAGTTCTTC.

The CDR3 reads CASSYDRNQPQHF. The CDR3 DNA follows: TGCGCCAGCAGCTACGACAGGAATCAGCCCCAGCATTTT. The chain has TRBV5-1 and TRBJ1-5; perhaps TRBD1 as D (6 bases). This CDR3 has 13 amino acids. The V and J ends lost 3 bases and 4 bases respectively, with 8 bases between them. Germline V gene data show CDR1 as SGHRS and CDR2 as YFSETQ.

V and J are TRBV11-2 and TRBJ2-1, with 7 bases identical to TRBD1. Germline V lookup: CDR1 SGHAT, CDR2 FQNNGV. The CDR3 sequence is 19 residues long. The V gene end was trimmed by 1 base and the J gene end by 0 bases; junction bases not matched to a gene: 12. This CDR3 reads CASSLGAGGLRSSYNEQFF. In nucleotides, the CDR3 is TGTGCCAGCAGCTTAGGGGCAGGGGGTTTGCGGTCCTCCTACAATGAGCAGTTCTTC. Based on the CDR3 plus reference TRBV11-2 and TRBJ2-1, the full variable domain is EAGVAQSPRYKIIEKRQSVAFWCNPISGHATLYWYQQILGQGPKLLIQFQNNGVVDDSQLPKDRFSAERLKGVDSTLKIQPAKLEDSAVYLCASSLGAGGLRSSYNEQFFGPGTRLTVL.

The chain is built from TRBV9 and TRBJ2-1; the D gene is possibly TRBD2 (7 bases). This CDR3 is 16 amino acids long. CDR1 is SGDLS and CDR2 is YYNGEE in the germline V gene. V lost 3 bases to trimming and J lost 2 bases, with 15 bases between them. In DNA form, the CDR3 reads TGTGCCAGCAGCGGGGGGCGGGGGAGTCCCTACAATGAGCAGTTCTTC. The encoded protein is CASSGGRGSPYNEQFF.

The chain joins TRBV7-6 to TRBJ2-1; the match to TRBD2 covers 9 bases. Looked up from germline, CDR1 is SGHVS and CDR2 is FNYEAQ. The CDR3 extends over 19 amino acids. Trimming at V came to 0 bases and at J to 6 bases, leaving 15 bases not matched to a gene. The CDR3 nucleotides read TGTGCCAGCAGCTTAGCATCCAGGGGTCACGCGGGAGGGCCCAATGAGCAGTTCTTC. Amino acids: CASSLASRGHAGGPNEQFF.